This passage covers 30 T cell receptor beta chains from one sample sequenced in a study of blood T cell repertoires in COVID-19. Sequencing used immunoSEQ multiplex PCR; TCRdb keeps in-frame clones, though not all of them. The repertoire holds some 460,000 clones, with about 85% as singletons. The sequencing sample was made of PBMCs or T cells enriched from blood (not recorded which). The receptors derive from a woman between 18 and 29 years old who had recovered from COVID-19.

This chain links TRBV9 with TRBJ2-5; 8 bases map to TRBD2. CDR3 length: 16 amino acids. V was pared by 3 bases and J by 4 bases, with 11 bases of the junction left unmatched. Germline V gives CDR1 SGDLS, CDR2 YYNGEE. CDR3 residues: CASSARAGEVGETQYF. CDR3 nucleotides: TGTGCCAGCAGCGCCCGAGCGGGGGAGGTAGGAGAGACCCAGTACTTC. Full variable domain (missing parts from reference TRBV9 and TRBJ2-5): DSGVTQTPKHLITATGQRVTLRCSPRSGDLSVYWYQQSLDQGLQFLIQYYNGEERAKGNILERFSAQQFPDLHSELNLSSLELGDSALYFCASSARAGEVGETQYFGPGTRLLVL.

This clone occurred a few times. The chain has TRBV6-1 and TRBJ1-3; the D gene is possibly TRBD1 (5 bases). This CDR3 has 16 residues. Trimming removed 3 bases from V and 0 bases from J, with 12 bases in between. Germline V gene data show CDR1 as MNHNS and CDR2 as SASEGT. The DNA of the CDR3 is TGTGCCAGCAGTGATGAAGGGGCTCTCTCTGGAAACACCATATATTTT. This sequence encodes CASSDEGALSGNTIYF.

This clone was detected only once. The chain joins TRBV19 to TRBJ1-2; D gene uncertain. Trimming pared 3 bases from V and 4 bases from J, leaving 12 bases between. Germline assignment: CDR1 LNHDA and CDR2 SQIVND (reference sequence). The CDR3 is 14 amino acids. The CDR3 loop reads CASSIGPASYGYTF. DNA of the CDR3: TGTGCCAGTAGTATTGGTCCAGCGTCCTATGGCTACACCTTC.

This chain uses TRBV7-9 with TRBJ2-3; weak D call: TRBD2 (6 bases). Between the trimmed V and J ends, which lost 5 bases and 6 bases, there was a span of 15 bases. There are 14 residues in the CDR3. The V gene's germline CDR1 is SEHNR and CDR2 FQNEAQ (reference sequence). CDR3 sequence reads: CASSHTPGVDTQYF. As DNA, the CDR3 is TGTGCCAGCAGCCACACTCCGGGGGTGGATACGCAGTATTTT.

The rearrangement uses TRBV7-4 and TRBJ2-3; D perhaps matches TRBD1 (6 bases). Germline V gene lookup returns CDR1 SGHVT and CDR2 SQSDAQ. The ends were cut back, 11 bases at V and 4 bases at J, with 19 bases in the middle. This CDR3 comprises 14 residues. CDR3 sequence reads: CAFGRQGTSDTQYF. The CDR3 coding sequence is TGTGCCTTCGGTCGGCAGGGGACGTCAGATACGCAGTATTTT.

This chain uses TRBV3-1 (or the pseudogene TRBV3-2) with TRBJ1-1; 7 positions agree with TRBD1. The germline gives CDR1 LGHDT, CDR2 YNNKEL (reference sequence). The ends lost 0 bases at V and 11 bases at J; junction bases unmatched: 9. The CDR3 contains 14 residues. The CDR3 DNA follows: TGTGCCAGCAGCCAAGATCAGGGGGGCGCGGACGCTTTCTTT. Its protein is CASSQDQGGADAFF.

The CDR3 spells CASSLTGANSPLHF. The CDR3 nucleotides read TGTGCCAGCAGTTTGACAGGGGCTAATTCACCCCTCCACTTT. The rearrangement uses TRBV7-6 and TRBJ1-6; 8 positions agree with TRBD1. This CDR3 contains 14 residues. With 6 bases clipped from V and 6 bases from J, the junction kept 4 bases outside the gene matches. Per germline, CDR1 SGHVS and CDR2 FNYEAQ.

The gene calls are TRBV10-1 and TRBJ2-2; maybe TRBD2 (6 bases). V dropped 6 bases and J dropped 4 bases, with 15 bases sitting between them. The germline V gene has CDR1 WNHNN and CDR2 SYGVQD (reference sequence). The CDR3 spans 15 residues. The CDR3 protein is CASSSLVGGTGELFF. In nucleotides, the CDR3 is TGCGCCAGCAGCTCACTAGTCGGGGGCACCGGGGAGCTGTTTTTT.

This clone was observed a single time. The rearrangement joins TRBV10-3 to TRBJ1-4; D remains unclear. The V gene lost 6 bases and the J gene lost 8 bases, with 10 bases spanning the gap. CDR3 length: 12 amino acids. CDR1 and CDR2 (germline): ENHRY, SYGVKD. CDR3 sequence (DNA): TGTGCCATCAGGGAAGACTCGGAAAAACTGTTTTTT. This gives the protein CAIREDSEKLFF.

The V and J genes are TRBV30 and TRBJ2-3, with 8 bases lining up with TRBD2. CDR3 length: 17 amino acids. In germline, CDR1 is GTSNPN, CDR2 SVGIG (reference sequence). With 2 bases clipped from V and 3 bases from J, the junction kept 13 bases outside the gene matches. CDR3 nucleotides: TGTGCCTGGAGTTGGGCGGGGGGAGGAACGGAAACAGATACGCAGTATTTT. Amino acid sequence: CAWSWAGGGTETDTQYF.

This chain connects TRBV5-1 to TRBJ1-2, with 9 bases lining up with TRBD1. V was clipped by 4 bases and J by 4 bases; unmatched bases: 20. The CDR3 is 19 residues long. Germline CDR1 SGHRS, CDR2 YFSETQ. CDR3 nucleotides: TGCGCCAGCAGCCTGGGACTTCCGTGGACAGGGGAACAAGTCTATGGCTACACCTTC. Its translation is CASSLGLPWTGEQVYGYTF.

The chain combines TRBV2 with TRBJ1-2, with 7 bases that match TRBD1. With V trimmed by 5 bases and J by 0 bases, 6 bases remained unmatched. The CDR3 is 15 amino acids. The germline CDR1 and CDR2 sequences are SNHLY and FYNNEI. CDR3 protein: CASSSGTAPNYGYTF. The CDR3 nucleotides read TGTGCCAGCAGTTCCGGGACAGCGCCTAACTATGGCTACACCTTC.

The chain carries TRBV18 and TRBJ1-2; weak D call: TRBD1 (5 bases). CDR1 and CDR2 (germline): KGHSH, LQKENI. This CDR3 spans 15 amino acids. Trimming removed 3 bases from V and 2 bases from J, with 13 bases in between. DNA of the CDR3: TGTGCCAGCTCACCGAACCCAGGGTCCAACTATGGCTACACCTTC. Translating it yields CASSPNPGSNYGYTF.

The chain combines TRBV2 with TRBJ2-3; tentatively, D is TRBD2 (6 bases). Germline V CDR1 and CDR2: SNHLY, FYNNEI. Trimming cost V 6 bases and J 1 base, with 11 bases left between them. CDR3 length: 14 amino acids. The CDR3 sequence: CASRRDFGTDTQYF. CDR3 DNA: TGTGCCAGCAGGCGGGATTTCGGCACAGATACGCAGTATTTT.

The CDR3 region is CSVERQGVPYEQYF. The CDR3 DNA reads TGCAGCGTTGAACGGCAGGGGGTACCCTACGAGCAGTACTTC. This rearrangement joins TRBV29-1 to TRBJ2-7; 7 nucleotides agree with TRBD1. From germline, CDR1 is SQVTM and CDR2 ANQGSEA. J lost 2 bases, V lost 2 bases, and 6 bases had no gene match. The CDR3 is 14 residues long.

The chain joins TRBV6-5 to TRBJ1-1, with a weak D call TRBD1 (5 bases). The CDR3 runs to 15 residues. Germline CDR1 MNHEY, CDR2 SVGAGI. Trimming took off 0 bases at V and 5 bases at J, with 13 bases between the two ends. The CDR3 is CASSYSEAEGTEAFF. The CDR3 DNA follows: TGTGCCAGCAGTTACTCCGAGGCGGAGGGGACTGAAGCTTTCTTT.

The J gene is TRBJ1-1, the V gene TRBV30; 9 bases are shared with TRBD1. CDR1 is GTSNPN and CDR2 is SVGIG in the germline V gene (reference sequence). Trimming took 2 bases from V and 4 from J; bases not matched to a gene: 8. The length of the CDR3 is 15 residues. The CDR3 bases are TGTGCCTGGAGTCCCACAGGGGGCGAGGTCACTGAAGCTTTCTTT. Translated, it gives CAWSPTGGEVTEAFF.

This clone came up once. This rearrangement joins TRBV30 to TRBJ1-1; D is uncertain. Trimming left V 0 bases short and J 10 bases short, with 12 bases between. Per germline, CDR1 GTSNPN and CDR2 SVGIG (reference sequence). This CDR3 is 12 amino acids long. CDR3 in DNA: TGTGCCTGGAGTGTCGGTCCCCAGGTAGCTTTCTTT. Translating gives CAWSVGPQVAFF.

The V gene is TRBV27, the J gene TRBJ2-7; 10 nucleotides agree with TRBD1. Germline V gene lookup returns CDR1 MNHEY and CDR2 SMNVEV (reference sequence). CDR3 length: 15 amino acids. The V gene end was trimmed by 3 bases and the J gene end by 1 base; junction bases not matched to a gene: 3. CDR3 bases: TGTGCCAGCAGTTTGGGGACAGGGGTTTCCTACGAGCAGTACTTC. This gives the protein CASSLGTGVSYEQYF.

The rearrangement uses TRBV5-1 and TRBJ2-3, with unresolved D. V lost 2 bases and J 0 bases, leaving 10 bases between the germline ends. Germline V CDR1 and CDR2: SGHRS, YFSETQ. The CDR3 has 15 residues. CDR3 in amino acids: CASSLLLPSTDTQYF. In DNA form, the CDR3 reads TGCGCCAGCAGCTTACTTTTGCCTAGCACAGATACGCAGTATTTT.

V and J are TRBV5-6 and TRBJ2-5; 12 bases map to TRBD2. The CDR3 is 15 residues long. The trim removed 4 bases at V and 5 bases at J, leaving 6 bases unmatched. The germline V gene encodes CDR1 SGHDT and CDR2 YYEEEE. CDR3 loop: CASSPSTSGGETQYF. DNA for the CDR3: TGTGCCAGCAGCCCATCCACTAGCGGGGGGGAGACCCAGTACTTC. Together with reference TRBV5-6 and TRBJ2-5, the CDR3 gives the full variable domain: DAGVTQSPTHLIKTRGQQVTLRCSPKSGHDTVSWYQQALGQGPQFIFQYYEEEERQRGNFPDRFSGHQFPNYSSELNVNALLLGDSALYLCASSPSTSGGETQYFGPGTRLLVL.

The chain has TRBV6-5 and TRBJ1-4; D is undetermined. Per germline, CDR1 MNHEY and CDR2 SVGAGI. Trimming removed 4 bases at V and 11 bases at J, with 11 bases between. The CDR3 length is 12 residues. CDR3 in DNA: TGTGCCAGCAGTTCGACGCCGGAGAAACTGTTTTTT. Residues: CASSSTPEKLFF.

The rearrangement links TRBV6-1 to TRBJ2-5; TRBD2 matches at 8 bases. CDR1 MNHNS and CDR2 SASEGT come from the germline V gene. Germline trimming cut 8 bases from V and 3 bases from J; bases unmatched to any gene: 17. The CDR3 is made up of 17 amino acids. The CDR3 reads CASREAFGGLEEETQYF. DNA of the CDR3: TGTGCCAGCCGAGAAGCGTTTGGGGGACTAGAGGAAGAGACCCAGTACTTC.

The chain employs TRBV5-6 and TRBJ1-6, with 12 bases fitting TRBD1. V shed 4 bases and J 12 bases; nucleotides not matched to a gene: 8. Germline V CDR1 and CDR2: SGHDT, YYEEEE. The CDR3 contains 15 residues. CDR3 sequence reads: CASSITGTGGGPLHF. The CDR3 nucleotides are TGTGCCAGCAGCATTACCGGGACAGGGGGCGGACCCCTCCACTTT.

This chain's CDR3 is CASSPTSTKNIQYF. The CDR3 DNA is TGTGCCAGCAGTCCAACTAGCACCAAAAACATTCAGTACTTC. The gene calls are TRBV2 and TRBJ2-4, with D possibly TRBD2 on 6 matching bases. The CDR3 length is 14 residues. Germline V lookup: CDR1 SNHLY, CDR2 FYNNEI. V was clipped by 5 bases and J by 2 bases, with 10 bases between them.

V gene TRBV7-9 combines with J gene TRBJ2-5, with a weak D call TRBD1 (5 bases). The germline CDR1 and CDR2 sequences are SEHNR and FQNEAQ (reference sequence). The V end was cut by 5 bases, the J end by 2 bases, with 12 bases between. CDR3 length: 14 residues. CDR3 protein: CASSHLTVQETQYF. The CDR3, as DNA: TGTGCCAGCAGCCACCTGACAGTTCAAGAGACCCAGTACTTC.

This clone was observed a single time. This sequence joins TRBV11-2 and TRBJ2-1; 8 nucleotides align to TRBD2. The CDR3 runs to 16 residues. Germline loops: CDR1 SGHAT, CDR2 FQNNGV. The V and J ends lost 8 bases and 4 bases, in that order; junction bases with no gene match: 13. This CDR3 is CASSVSLADIYNEQFF. For the CDR3, the DNA is TGTGCCAGCTCCGTCTCACTAGCGGACATTTACAATGAGCAGTTCTTC.

In DNA, the CDR3 is TGTGCCAGCGGCACCCCCCGGGGGTTCTCCTACAATGAGCAGTTCTTC. Amino acids: CASGTPRGFSYNEQFF. The V call is TRBV28, the J call TRBJ2-1, with D maybe TRBD2 (6 bases). V lost 8 bases to trimming and J lost 0 bases, with 17 bases between them. The CDR3 consists of 16 residues. Per germline, CDR1 MDHEN and CDR2 SYDVKM.

The chain couples TRBV13 to TRBJ1-2; 8 bases agree with TRBD1. The CDR3 extends over 15 amino acids. Per the germline V gene, CDR1 is PRHDT and CDR2 is FYEKMQ (reference sequence). With 3 bases clipped from V and 4 bases from J, the junction kept 7 bases outside the gene matches. CDR3 coding DNA: TGTGCCAGCAGCTTTCAGGGGGCGAGGAGCTATGGCTACACCTTC. Amino acids: CASSFQGARSYGYTF.

The chain combines TRBV7-9 with TRBJ2-7; 11 nucleotides agree with TRBD1. There are 16 residues in the CDR3. Germline CDR1 reads SEHNR; CDR2 reads FQNEAQ (reference sequence). After removal of 6 bases from V and 3 bases from J, the junction contained 10 bases not matched to a gene. The CDR3 DNA reads TGTGCCAGCAGTTCGCCTAGGGGACAGGGGGTCTACGAGCAGTACTTC. This translates into CASSSPRGQGVYEQYF. Together with reference TRBV7-9 and TRBJ2-7, the CDR3 gives the full variable domain: DTGVSQNPRHKITKRGQNVTFRCDPISEHNRLYWYRQTLGQGPEFLTYFQNEAQLEKSRLLSDRFSAERPKGSFSTLEIQRTEQGDSAMYLCASSSPRGQGVYEQYFGPGTRLTVT.